This paragraph reports one T cell receptor beta chain. Its cognate antigen has yet to be identified. Per-base quality was not reported, and no clone a single base away is much larger than it. The data belong to a study of CD8 T cell repertoires and HIV-1 epitope variants (dated by TCRdb to 2018 to 2021). For the study in its entirety: In separate culture wells, T cells were stimulated with each of twenty-five peptides that represented autologous and known Gag and Nef epitope variants. Control conditions included a CMV, EBV and flu peptide pool, the Ebola AY9 epitope as negative control, and a no-peptide well. The epitopes tested covered three Gag epitope families plus Nef HW9 and YT9. Using the EasySep Human T Cell Enrichment Kit, T cells were enriched and then co-cultured with an equal number of autologous T cell-negative cells acting as antigen-presenting cells. For about 10 days the cultures were kept in IMDM with gentamicin, and on days 3 and 7 half of the media was changed with IL-2, IL-7 and IL-15 added. An aliquot of 1M T cells was saved as an uncultured baseline condition, separate from the 80 to 95 T cell cultures. Running each culture condition in triplicate, except for one peptide done in duplicate, gave a total of 83 T cell cultures. On the study overall, not on this receptor specifically: Five or six clonotypes recognized the Nef KF9 family and one the HW9 family, with no responses to the TAALDMSHF plasma variant. The assay identified only TCR beta chains and indicated proliferation in response to antigen, without indicating T cell function or cytokine profile. Nine antigen-specific TCR beta clonotypes were identified, and five or six of them appeared cross-reactive for autologous or known escape epitope variants.

The V end loses 2 bases and the J end loses 0 bases, and a stretch of 8 bases separates them. CDR1 and CDR2, looked up from the germline V gene, are WSHSY and SAAADI. Spanning cysteine to phenylalanine, the CDR3 consists of 14 amino acids. Here the CDR3 DNA is all that survives: 42 bases in frame from base 1. TCR beta CDR3 regions were sequenced at survey depth on the immunoSEQ platform. The QIAamp DNA micro kit was used to extract genomic DNA from every cultured and uncultured CD8+ T cell population. The paper's data handling went like this. Samples with fewer than 5,000 productive reads were excluded, which removed about 6% of the 75 HIV peptide-stimulated cultures. Sequences were trimmed to CDR3 by a MANAFEST web app, and nonproductive sequences, CDR3s under 5 amino acids, and sequences not starting with C or ending with F/W were removed. Clonotypes were classified as antigen-specific only if expansion was observed in at least 2 of 3 replicates versus the no-peptide control at FDR 0.01, only within one epitope family. A specific clonotype also had to show a frequency at least fivefold higher than in wells stimulated with peptides from other epitope families. Drawn from immuneACCESS, this table holds only the in-frame rearrangements with V and J called that TCRdb kept. Clones are partly lost; checked studies trace under half to an unresolved V gene and leave the rest unexplained. V, J and clone size are taken as reported in that table, and D and trimming were inferred from the DNA itself. This sample lists about 5,100 clones; 60% to 70% were detected once. 40% to 45% of the sample goes to the ten largest clones.

The EasySep Human CD8+ T Cell Enrichment Kit was used on day 10 to isolate CD8+ T cells from every culture. The clonotype originates from a male donor with HIV. Sequencing used cultured CD8+ T cells derived from PBMCs. The chain is encoded by TRBV10-2 joined to TRBJ2-7; too little of a D gene remains to name it. The DNA reads as follows: TGCGCCAGCAGTGAGGAGGTTGTCTCCTACGAGCAGTACTTC. Translated, it gives CASSEEVVSYEQYF.